This record covers a single T cell receptor (beta chain). What it binds is not known. This record belongs to a study of beta chain features in type 1 diabetes. General study points: Any HLA type influence on TCRB rearrangement was left unresolved here. Type 1 diabetes patients showed a moderate but significant shortening of TCRB CDR3s in all four CD4+ subsets.

Expressed TCRB transcripts were sequenced because the isolated RNA had all been reverse transcribed beforehand. Clones were sequenced by immunoSEQ multiplex PCR, and TCRdb holds only the in-frame ones, with some missing. Found here are over 150,000 clones, 10% of them singletons; the top ten hold approximately 0.5%. Sorted populations all had greater than 98% purity. The sequenced sample consisted of central memory CD4+ T cells from blood. The sequence derives from a man aged 30 to 39 with type 1 diabetes.

Written as DNA, the CDR3 is TGTGCCAGCAGCCAATGGGCTGGGGAGCAGTTCTTC. Translated, it gives CASSQWAGEQFF. The chain joins TRBV4-2 to TRBJ2-1; no clear D. CDR3 size: 12 residues. From germline, CDR1 is LGHNA and CDR2 YNFKEQ. Trimming cost V 2 bases and J 10 bases, with 9 bases left between them.